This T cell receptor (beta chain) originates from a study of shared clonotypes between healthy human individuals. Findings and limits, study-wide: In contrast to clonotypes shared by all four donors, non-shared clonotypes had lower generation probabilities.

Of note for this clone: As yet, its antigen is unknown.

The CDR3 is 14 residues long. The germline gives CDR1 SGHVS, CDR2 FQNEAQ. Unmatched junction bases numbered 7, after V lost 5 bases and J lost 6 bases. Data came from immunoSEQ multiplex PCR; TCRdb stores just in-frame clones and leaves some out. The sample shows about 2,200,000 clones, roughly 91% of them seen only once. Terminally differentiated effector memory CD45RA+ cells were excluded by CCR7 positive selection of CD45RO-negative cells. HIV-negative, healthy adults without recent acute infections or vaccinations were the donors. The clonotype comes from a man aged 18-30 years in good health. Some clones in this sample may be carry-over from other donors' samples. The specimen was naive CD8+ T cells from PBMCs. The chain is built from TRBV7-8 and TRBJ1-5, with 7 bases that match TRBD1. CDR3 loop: CASSPHRGSQPQHF. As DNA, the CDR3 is TGTGCCAGCAGCCCCCACAGGGGAAGTCAGCCCCAGCATTTT.